The 21 T cell receptor beta chains listed next were all sequenced from one sample in a study of a mutant IDH1 vaccine in newly diagnosed glioma. Noted time point: week 23, last vaccination. Vaccinated patients received 300 ug of mutant IDH1 20-mer peptide per dose, with topical imiquimod. Libraries were prepared by immunoSEQ multiplex PCR; TCRdb keeps only in-frame clonotypes and omits some of them. The sample includes 41,000 or so clones, around 79% seen only once; the top ten take around 6.5%. For these receptors, no antigen is known. This specimen consisted of PBMCs, obtained from a glioma patient whose treatment included an IDH1 peptide vaccine. These receptors came from a woman between 35 and 50 years old with glioma. Some clones in this sample may be carry-over from other donors' samples.

The V gene is TRBV4-3, the J gene TRBJ2-5; 8 positions match TRBD2. The CDR3 totals 16 residues. Losses at the gene ends were 0 bases for V and 2 bases for J; bases not matched to a gene: 5. CDR1 and CDR2 (germline): LGHNA, YSLEER. CDR3: CASSQEWAGGQETQYF. In nucleotides, the CDR3 is TGCGCCAGCAGCCAAGAATGGGCGGGGGGTCAAGAGACCCAGTACTTC.

The chain is built from TRBV15 and TRBJ2-6; TRBD2 might be the D (6 bases). The CDR3 is 20 residues long. CDR1 and CDR2 (germline): LNHNV, YYDKDF (reference sequence). V was clipped by 0 bases and J by 4 bases, with 22 bases between them. The DNA for the CDR3 is TGTGCCACCAGCAGAGATTATGCGGGACCCTTATCATCAGGGGCCAACGTCCTGACTTTC. Its protein is CATSRDYAGPLSSGANVLTF.

The rearrangement uses TRBV11-3 and TRBJ2-1, with 7 bases identical to TRBD2. The germline gives CDR1 SGHNT, CDR2 YENEEA. Trimming removed 4 bases from V and 0 bases from J; junction bases left unmatched: 3. The CDR3 spans 15 residues. CDR3 bases: TGTGCCAGCAGCTCGCGGGGGAACTCCTACAATGAGCAGTTCTTC. Its translation is CASSSRGNSYNEQFF.

This clone was found a few times. The gene calls are TRBV6-1 and TRBJ2-5; TRBD2 agrees at 11 bases. Trimming cost V 5 bases and J 8 bases; bases outside gene matches: 4. The CDR3 is made up of 13 amino acids. The germline gives CDR1 MNHNS, CDR2 SASEGT. CDR3 residues: CASSKLAGETQYF. The CDR3 DNA is TGTGCCAGCAGTAAACTAGCGGGGGAAACCCAGTACTTC.

This clone was found a few times. CDR3 residues: CSVSPTRDYNEQFF. Here the CDR3 DNA reads TGCAGCGTTTCCCCGACCCGAGACTACAATGAGCAGTTCTTC. The V call is TRBV29-1, the J call TRBJ2-1; D is unresolved. The CDR3 has 14 residues. Germline V gives CDR1 SQVTM, CDR2 ANQGSEA. The germline V and J ends were trimmed by 5 bases and 3 bases, with 14 bases remaining between them.

This chain joins TRBV7-8 and TRBJ2-7, with a weak D call TRBD2 (7 bases). V was pared by 5 bases and J by 3 bases, with 11 bases between. CDR3 size: 13 residues. Germline V gene lookup returns CDR1 SGHVS and CDR2 FQNEAQ. CDR3 protein: CASSLGGGYEQYF. The CDR3, as DNA: TGTGCCAGCAGCCTAGGGGGGGGCTACGAGCAGTACTTC.

This sequence joins TRBV6-1 and TRBJ1-2; D is unclear. V gave up 8 bases and J gave up 4 bases, with 11 bases separating them. Germline values: CDR1 MNHNS, CDR2 SASEGT. The CDR3 spans 12 residues. CDR3 loop: CASGGGSYGYTF. The CDR3 DNA sequence: TGTGCCAGCGGCGGCGGTTCCTATGGCTACACCTTC.

The chain uses TRBV2 and TRBJ2-5; D tentatively fits TRBD1 or TRBD2 (6 bases each). The germline CDR1 and CDR2 sequences are SNHLY and FYNNEI. V lost 3 bases to trimming and J lost 5 bases, with 10 bases between them. This CDR3 contains 13 residues. The CDR3 is CASSERRGETQYF. CDR3 bases: TGTGCCAGCAGTGAGAGGAGGGGGGAGACCCAGTACTTC.

This chain connects TRBV5-5 to TRBJ1-1; TRBD1 aligns across 8 bases. The J segment lost 0 bases and the V segment lost 4 bases, leaving 11 bases of the junction unmatched. This CDR3 spans 17 amino acids. From germline, CDR1 is SGHKS and CDR2 YYEKEE (reference sequence). The CDR3 nucleotides are TGTGCCAGCAGCCAAGGGAAGGGACAGGTATTGAACACTGAAGCTTTCTTT. It translates to CASSQGKGQVLNTEAFF.

The chain recombines TRBV6-6 with TRBJ2-7, with D possibly TRBD2 on 7 matching bases. Germline V gene lookup returns CDR1 MNHNY and CDR2 SVGAGI (reference sequence). The V and J ends lost 6 bases and 4 bases respectively, with 16 bases between them. The CDR3 is 14 residues long. CDR3 region: CASSRDRGAYEQYF. The CDR3 DNA follows: TGTGCCAGCAGCCGGGATCGGGGGGCATACGAGCAGTACTTC.

The genes are TRBV7-2 and TRBJ2-4, with D uncertain. V lost 4 bases and J lost 9, with 10 bases in between. The CDR3 is 12 amino acids. Looked up from germline, CDR1 is SGHTA and CDR2 is FQGNSA. DNA for the CDR3: TGTGCCAGCAGCTCACTCAATAGCATTCAGTACTTC. Its protein product is CASSSLNSIQYF.

V usage is TRBV5-1 and J usage is TRBJ1-4, with TRBD1 as a possible D gene (6 bases). The CDR3 has 15 amino acids. The V and J ends lost 4 bases and 8 bases respectively, with 18 bases between them. Germline V lookup: CDR1 SGHRS, CDR2 YFSETQ. CDR3 loop: CASSGDGGGLEKLFF. CDR3 nucleotide sequence: TGCGCCAGCAGCGGGGACGGAGGGGGACTCGAAAAACTGTTTTTT.

Here the CDR3 DNA reads TGCGCCAGCAGCCAAGATCGGACAGGACAGGCAACTCAGCCCCAGCATTTT. Protein product: CASSQDRTGQATQPQHF. The chain couples TRBV4-1 to TRBJ1-5; TRBD1 aligns across 7 bases. J lost 6 bases, V lost 0 bases, and 11 bases had no gene match. Germline V gives CDR1 MGHRA, CDR2 YSYEKL. This CDR3 is built from 17 residues.

The chain is built from TRBV29-1 and TRBJ1-2; 10 bases map to TRBD1. The J segment lost 3 bases and the V segment lost 4 bases, leaving 14 bases of the junction unmatched. The germline CDR1 and CDR2 sequences are SQVTM and ANQGSEA. The CDR3 spans 17 residues. The CDR3 sequence: CSVGPGDRGAGDYGYTF. The CDR3 nucleotides are TGCAGCGTTGGGCCCGGGGACAGGGGTGCGGGGGACTATGGCTACACCTTC.

The V call is TRBV7-3, the J call TRBJ2-2; 8 nucleotides agree with TRBD2. The germline V gene has CDR1 SGHTA and CDR2 FQGTGA. The CDR3 is 15 amino acids. The V gene end was trimmed by 2 bases and the J gene end by 3 bases; junction bases not matched to a gene: 2. As DNA, the CDR3 is TGTGCCAGCAGCTTAGTAGCGGGGTACACCGGGGAGCTGTTTTTT. This codes for CASSLVAGYTGELFF.

This clone has just a few counts. V gene TRBV15 combines with J gene TRBJ1-1; D is uncertain. The germline gives CDR1 LNHNV, CDR2 YYDKDF (reference sequence). The CDR3 covers 15 residues. V lost 3 bases and J 4 bases, leaving 15 bases between the germline ends. The CDR3 sequence is CATSRHALSGTEAFF. CDR3 bases: TGTGCCACCAGCAGGCATGCGCTATCGGGCACTGAAGCTTTCTTT.

Turning to this clone: Its ends do not fully match the called genes, so a read error is possible. This rearrangement joins TRBV2 to TRBJ2-3; the D is unclear. There are 15 residues in the CDR3. Germline CDR1 and CDR2: SNHLY and FYNNEI. The CDR3 DNA is TGTGCCAGCAGCGAAGTTACTACTACCTTCGGAACGCAGTATTTT. Its translation is CASSEVTTTFGTQYF.

V is TRBV2 and J is TRBJ2-7, with 8 bases lining up with TRBD1. With V trimmed by 7 bases and J by 3 bases, 8 bases remained unmatched. The germline V gene has CDR1 SNHLY and CDR2 FYNNEI. CDR3 length: 14 amino acids. The CDR3 spells CASTGGRGLYEQYF. The CDR3 DNA is TGTGCCAGCACGGGTGGCAGGGGGCTCTACGAGCAGTACTTC. The full variable domain, rest sourced from reference TRBV2 and TRBJ2-7, is EPEVTQTPSHQVTQMGQEVILRCVPISNHLYFYWYRQILGQKVEFLVSFYNNEISEKSEIFDDQFSVERPDGSNFTLKIRSTKLEDSAMYFCASTGGRGLYEQYFGPGTRLTVT.

The CDR3 is CASSWDSETQYF. CDR3 coding DNA: TGTGCCAGCAGTTGGGACAGCGAGACCCAGTACTTC. V gene TRBV6-6 combines with J gene TRBJ2-5; 7 bases fit TRBD1. Germline V gene data show CDR1 as MNHNY and CDR2 as SVGAGI (reference sequence). The CDR3 consists of 12 residues. The V gene end was trimmed by 4 bases and the J gene end by 5 bases; junction bases not matched to a gene: 1.

The V and J genes are TRBV6-5 and TRBJ1-2, with D possibly TRBD1 on 6 matching bases. The CDR3 contains 15 residues. Germline CDR1 reads MNHEY; CDR2 reads SVGAGI. Trimming shortened V by 4 bases and J by 4 bases, and 16 bases separated the two germline ends. The CDR3 sequence: CASSFDNRVIYGYTF. The DNA of the CDR3 is TGTGCCAGCAGTTTCGATAACAGGGTAATCTATGGCTACACCTTC.

The CDR3 DNA sequence: TGCGCCAGCAGTGAGCCCGACAGGGGGAAGGGTCAGCCCCAGCATTTT. It yields the protein CASSEPDRGKGQPQHF. The chain has TRBV23-1 and TRBJ1-5; 9 bases agree with TRBD1. TRBV23-1 is an open reading frame whose function is uncertain. With V trimmed by 5 bases and J by 6 bases, 11 bases remained unmatched. The CDR3 runs to 16 residues.